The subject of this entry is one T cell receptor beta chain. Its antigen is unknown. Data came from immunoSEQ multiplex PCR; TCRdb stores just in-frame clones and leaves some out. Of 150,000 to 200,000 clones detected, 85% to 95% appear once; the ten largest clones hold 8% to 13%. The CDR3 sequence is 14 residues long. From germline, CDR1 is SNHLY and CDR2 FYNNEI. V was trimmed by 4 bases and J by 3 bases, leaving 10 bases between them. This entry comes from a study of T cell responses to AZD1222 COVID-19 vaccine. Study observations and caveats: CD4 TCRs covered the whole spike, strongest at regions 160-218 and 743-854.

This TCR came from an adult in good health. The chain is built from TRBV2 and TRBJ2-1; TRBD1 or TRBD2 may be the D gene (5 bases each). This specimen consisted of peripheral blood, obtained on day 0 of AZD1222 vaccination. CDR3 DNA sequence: TGTGCCAGCAGTGGTCAGGGAGACTACAATGAGCAGTTCTTC. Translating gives CASSGQGDYNEQFF.